This T cell receptor beta chain was recovered during a study of early T cells in non-severe SARS-CoV-2 infection. Study in general: The sequenced material was bulk RNA from unsorted whole blood, and its chains were unpaired.

Unique molecular identifiers tagged individual cDNA molecules. In TCRdb, the 5' RACE reads were re-called with MiXCR into one record per CDR3 protein. The sample holds tens of thousands of distinct CDR3 sequences, 13% seen once. V gave up 4 bases and J gave up 8 bases, with 9 bases separating them. This CDR3 spans 12 amino acids. Per germline, CDR1 SGHNT and CDR2 YYREEE (reference sequence). General study findings and limits: The matching step, a VDJdb search, favored anti-spike CD8 responses and missed private and CD4 specificities.

In its sample, this clonotype was seen a few times. The antigen is undetermined. This clonotype was obtained from an adult who was a healthcare worker with PCR-confirmed SARS-CoV-2 infection or an uninfected control (not recorded which). The specimen sequenced was whole blood. The chain carries TRBV5-4 and TRBJ1-4; the D is unclear. The CDR3 reads CASSSQGEKLFF. In DNA, the CDR3 is TGTGCCAGCAGCAGTCAAGGGGAAAAACTGTTTTTT.